This note documents a single T cell receptor (beta chain) sequence. With 6 bases clipped from V and 0 bases from J, the junction kept 6 bases outside the gene matches. The CDR3 is made up of 16 amino acids. In germline, CDR1 is LNHDA, CDR2 SQIVND (reference sequence). The data stem from a study of blood T cell repertoires in COVID-19. Using immunoSEQ multiplex PCR, the repertoire was profiled, and TCRdb retains in-frame clones only, with some absent. The sample lists 55,000 to 70,000 clones; about 83% were seen once. This clonotype originated in an elderly woman with acute or convalescent COVID-19. The sequenced sample was peripheral blood. This chain connects TRBV19 to TRBJ1-3, with 9 positions matching TRBD1. CDR3 in amino acids: CASRRTGVTSGNTIYF. CDR3 DNA sequence: TGTGCCAGTAGACGGACAGGGGTAACCTCTGGAAACACCATATATTTT.